The next 10 T cell receptor beta chains were all read from a single sample in a study of blood T cell repertoires in COVID-19 (dated by TCRdb to the early 2020s). Libraries were prepared through the immunoSEQ multiplex PCR assay. TCRdb took this table from immuneACCESS and kept in-frame rearrangements with V and J called. Such tables lack part of the clones; where checked against another copy, unresolved V genes explain under half of the gap, and the rest is unexplained. A total of 250,000 to 350,000 clones appear in this sample, about nine tenths of them only once. Clones ranked in the top ten supply approximately 10% of the sample. The sample was peripheral blood. The receptors were gathered from a woman aged 25 to 45 with COVID-19, enrolled during active disease.

This clone was seen more than once but under ten times. CDR3 bases: TGTGCCAGTCGAGGCAGGGTCCAAGAGACCCAGTACTTC. It specifies CASRGRVQETQYF. V gene TRBV19 combines with J gene TRBJ2-5; tentative D call: TRBD1 (5 bases). The germline V and J ends were trimmed by 8 bases and 1 base, with 11 bases remaining between them. The germline gives CDR1 LNHDA, CDR2 SQIVND (reference sequence). The CDR3 runs 13 residues.

V usage is TRBV3-1 (or the pseudogene TRBV3-2) and J usage is TRBJ1-1; 7 nucleotides line up with TRBD1. Germline V gene lookup returns CDR1 LGHDT and CDR2 YNNKEL (reference sequence). The ends lost 4 bases at V and 2 bases at J; junction bases unmatched: 7. The CDR3 is 15 residues long. The CDR3 here is CASSPTGTENTEAFF. The CDR3 DNA is TGTGCCAGCAGCCCAACCGGGACAGAAAACACTGAAGCTTTCTTT.

The genes are TRBV28 and TRBJ1-5; D may be TRBD1 (5 bases). The CDR3 has 16 residues. V was trimmed by 1 base and J by 3 bases, leaving 13 bases between them. CDR1 is MDHEN, CDR2 SYDVKM, per germline. CDR3 nucleotide sequence: TGTGCCAGCAGTTTATCAGGACGGGGGATCAATCAGCCCCAGCATTTT. Translation: CASSLSGRGINQPQHF.

This sequence joins TRBV14 and TRBJ2-7, with a tentative D call TRBD2 (6 bases). The germline V gene encodes CDR1 SGHDN and CDR2 FVKESK. The CDR3 runs 13 residues. The V gene lost 1 base and the J gene lost 3 bases, with 7 bases spanning the gap. This CDR3 reads CASSQVGGYEQYF. The CDR3 DNA reads as TGTGCCAGCAGCCAAGTGGGGGGCTACGAGCAGTACTTC. Full variable domain (missing parts from reference TRBV14 and TRBJ2-7): EAGVTQFPSHSVIEKGQTVTLRCDPISGHDNLYWYRRVMGKEIKFLLHFVKESKQDESGMPNNRFLAERTGGTYSTLKVQPAELEDSGVYFCASSQVGGYEQYFGPGTRLTVT.

This CDR3 is CASRGDSEWEYF. Here the CDR3 DNA reads TGTGCCAGCAGGGGGGACTCTGAGTGGGAGTATTTT. The chain has TRBV2 and TRBJ2-3; D is perhaps TRBD2 (6 bases). CDR1 is SNHLY, CDR2 FYNNEI, per germline. Trimming left V 6 bases short and J 13 bases short, with 17 bases between. The CDR3 is 12 residues long.

The chain uses TRBV5-1 and TRBJ2-1; D perhaps matches TRBD2 (6 bases). Trimming removed 2 bases from V and 9 bases from J, with 15 bases in between. The length of the CDR3 is 14 residues. Germline V gene data show CDR1 as SGHRS and CDR2 as YFSETQ. In DNA, the CDR3 is TGCGCCAGCAGCTTCCCACGCGGGGCTGGTGAGCAGTTCTTC. Its protein is CASSFPRGAGEQFF.

This chain uses TRBV5-6 with TRBJ2-1; 10 bases are a match to TRBD2. Germline V gene sequence: CDR1 SGHDT, CDR2 YYEEEE. The length of the CDR3 is 18 residues. V lost 1 base and J lost 6; bases outside the gene matches: 13. In DNA, the CDR3 is TGTGCCAGCAGCTTGCCAGGGGCCCTAGCGGGAGTCCCCAATGAGCAGTTCTTC. This encodes CASSLPGALAGVPNEQFF.

V gene TRBV7-2 combines with J gene TRBJ1-1; possibly TRBD1 for D (5 bases). This CDR3 is 13 amino acids long. With 5 bases removed from V and 0 bases from J, the gap between germline ends came to 7 bases. Germline values: CDR1 SGHTA, CDR2 FQGNSA. The CDR3 DNA reads TGTGCCAGCAGCCCACAGGTGAACACTGAAGCTTTCTTT. It translates to CASSPQVNTEAFF.

This chain connects TRBV5-1 to TRBJ2-1; 10 bases are a match to TRBD2. Germline V CDR1 and CDR2: SGHRS, YFSETQ. The ends lost 0 bases at V and 9 bases at J; junction bases unmatched: 6. The CDR3 covers 15 residues. In DNA, the CDR3 is TGCGCCAGCAGCTTGGGAGAGCGGGAGGGCTGTGAGCAGTTCTTC. Amino acid sequence: CASSLGEREGCEQFF.

The chain is built from TRBV6-5 and TRBJ2-7, with 7 bases lining up with TRBD1. Germline V lookup: CDR1 MNHEY, CDR2 SVGAGI. The CDR3 contains 14 residues. Unmatched junction bases numbered 7, after V lost 5 bases and J lost 3 bases. The CDR3 region is CASSPQRDSYEQYF. CDR3 bases: TGTGCCAGCAGTCCTCAAAGGGACAGCTACGAGCAGTACTTC.